This TCR beta chain was sequenced for a study of blood T cell repertoires in COVID-19. The overall study: Samples representing acute and convalescent COVID-19 were sourced from the United States, Italy and Spain.

V trimming: 6 bases; J trimming: 1 base; junction bases outside the gene matches: 7. CDR1 SNHLY and CDR2 FYNNEI come from the germline V gene. The CDR3 runs 16 residues. Cohorts were assigned according to the clinical history that participants reported. Sequencing used immunoSEQ multiplex PCR; TCRdb keeps in-frame clones, though not all of them. The table lists roughly 200,000 clones, approximately 79% of them singletons. The V and J genes are TRBV2 and TRBJ2-3; 10 positions agree with TRBD2. The sequence was collected from a woman aged 60 to 75 with acute COVID-19. The material sequenced was PBMCs or T cells enriched from blood (not recorded which). The CDR3 DNA follows: TGTGCCAGCAGGTCACCTAGCGGGGGTGGCACAGATACGCAGTATTTT. This codes for CASRSPSGGGTDTQYF.